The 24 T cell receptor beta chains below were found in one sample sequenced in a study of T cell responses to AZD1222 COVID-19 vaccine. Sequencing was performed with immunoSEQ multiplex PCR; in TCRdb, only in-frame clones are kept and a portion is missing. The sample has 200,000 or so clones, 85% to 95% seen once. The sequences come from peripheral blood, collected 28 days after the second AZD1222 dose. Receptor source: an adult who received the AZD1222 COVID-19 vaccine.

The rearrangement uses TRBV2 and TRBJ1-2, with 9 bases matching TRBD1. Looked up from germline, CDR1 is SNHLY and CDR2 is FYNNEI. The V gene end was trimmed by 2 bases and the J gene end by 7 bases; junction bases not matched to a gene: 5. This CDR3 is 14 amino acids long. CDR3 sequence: CASSELRDRVGYTF. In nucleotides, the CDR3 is TGTGCCAGCAGTGAACTCAGGGACAGGGTTGGCTACACCTTC.

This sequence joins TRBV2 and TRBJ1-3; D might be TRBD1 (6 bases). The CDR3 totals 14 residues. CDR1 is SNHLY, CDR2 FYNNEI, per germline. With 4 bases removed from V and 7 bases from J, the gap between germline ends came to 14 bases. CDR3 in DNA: TGTGCCAGCAGTGTACAGGGACGAAGGAACACCATATATTTT. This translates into CASSVQGRRNTIYF. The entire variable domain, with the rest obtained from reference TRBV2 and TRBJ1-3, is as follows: EPEVTQTPSHQVTQMGQEVILRCVPISNHLYFYWYRQILGQKVEFLVSFYNNEISEKSEIFDDQFSVERPDGSNFTLKIRSTKLEDSAMYFCASSVQGRRNTIYFGEGSWLTVV.

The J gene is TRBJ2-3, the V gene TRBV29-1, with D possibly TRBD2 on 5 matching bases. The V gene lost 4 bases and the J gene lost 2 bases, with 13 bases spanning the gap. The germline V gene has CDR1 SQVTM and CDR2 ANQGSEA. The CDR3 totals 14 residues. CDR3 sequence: CSVVGSGSTDTQYF. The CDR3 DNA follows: TGCAGCGTTGTGGGCAGCGGCTCCACAGATACGCAGTATTTT.

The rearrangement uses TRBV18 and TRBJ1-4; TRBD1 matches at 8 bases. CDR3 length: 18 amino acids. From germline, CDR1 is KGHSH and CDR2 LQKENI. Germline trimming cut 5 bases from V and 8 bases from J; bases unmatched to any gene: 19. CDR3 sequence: CASSAGQGSRGNDEKLFF. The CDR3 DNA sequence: TGTGCCAGCTCAGCCGGACAGGGCTCTCGGGGGAATGACGAAAAACTGTTTTTT. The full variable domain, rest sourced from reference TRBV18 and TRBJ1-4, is NAGVMQNPRHLVRRRGQEARLRCSPMKGHSHVYWYRQLPEEGLKFMVYLQKENIIDESGMPKERFSAEFPKEGPSILRIQQVVRGDSAAYFCASSAGQGSRGNDEKLFFGSGTQLSVL.

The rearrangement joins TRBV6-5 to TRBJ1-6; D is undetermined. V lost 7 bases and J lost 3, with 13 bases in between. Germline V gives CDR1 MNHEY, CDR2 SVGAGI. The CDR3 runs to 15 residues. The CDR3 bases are TGTGCCAGCACCACTGGCCGGGGCTATAATTCACCCCTCCACTTT. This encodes CASTTGRGYNSPLHF.

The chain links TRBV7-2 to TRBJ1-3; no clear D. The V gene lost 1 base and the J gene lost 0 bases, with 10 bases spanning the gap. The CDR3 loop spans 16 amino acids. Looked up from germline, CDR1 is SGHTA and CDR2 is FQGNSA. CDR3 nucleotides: TGTGCCAGCAGCTTAGACGGTCAGATCTCTGGAAACACCATATATTTT. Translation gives CASSLDGQISGNTIYF.

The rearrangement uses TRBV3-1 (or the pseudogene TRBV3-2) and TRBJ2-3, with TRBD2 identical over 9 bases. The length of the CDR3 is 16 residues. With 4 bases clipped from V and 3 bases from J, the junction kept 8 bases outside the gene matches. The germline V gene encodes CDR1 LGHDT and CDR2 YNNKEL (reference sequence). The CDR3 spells CASSPLWGLATDTQYF. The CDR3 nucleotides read TGTGCCAGCAGCCCTTTGTGGGGACTAGCAACAGATACGCAGTATTTT.

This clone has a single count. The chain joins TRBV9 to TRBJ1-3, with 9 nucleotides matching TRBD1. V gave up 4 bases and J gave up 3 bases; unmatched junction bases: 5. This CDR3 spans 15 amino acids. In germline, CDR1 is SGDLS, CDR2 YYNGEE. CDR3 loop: CASSPGQGVGNTIYF. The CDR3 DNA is TGTGCCAGCAGCCCGGGACAGGGCGTTGGAAACACCATATATTTT.

The CDR3 bases are TGTGCCAGCAGCCAAGAAGGACTAGCGGGGGGGCGTAGTCGGTACAATGAGCAGTTCTTC. This codes for CASSQEGLAGGRSRYNEQFF. The chain couples TRBV3-1 (or the pseudogene TRBV3-2) to TRBJ2-1; 15 bases align to TRBD2. Germline CDR1 reads LGHDT; CDR2 reads YNNKEL (reference sequence). The CDR3 covers 20 residues. V shed 0 bases and J 4 bases; nucleotides not matched to a gene: 10.

The CDR3 loop is CASSQVGPYGYTF. For the CDR3, the DNA is TGTGCCAGCAGCCAAGTTGGCCCTTATGGCTACACCTTC. The chain joins TRBV3-1 (or the pseudogene TRBV3-2) to TRBJ1-2, with D uncertain. CDR3 size: 13 residues. V lost 1 base to trimming and J lost 5 bases, with 8 bases between them. Germline values: CDR1 LGHDT, CDR2 YNNKEL (reference sequence).

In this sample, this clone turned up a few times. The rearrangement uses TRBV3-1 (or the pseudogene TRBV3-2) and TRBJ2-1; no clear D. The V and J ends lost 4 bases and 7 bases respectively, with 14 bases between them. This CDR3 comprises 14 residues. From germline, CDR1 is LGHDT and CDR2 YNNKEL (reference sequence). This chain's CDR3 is CASSLPPNQNEQFF. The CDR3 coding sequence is TGTGCCAGCAGCCTACCGCCCAACCAGAATGAGCAGTTCTTC.

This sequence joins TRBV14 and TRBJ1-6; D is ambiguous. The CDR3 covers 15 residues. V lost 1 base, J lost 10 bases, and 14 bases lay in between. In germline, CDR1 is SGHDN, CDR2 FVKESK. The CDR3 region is CASSQVRGPQSPLHF. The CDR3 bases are TGTGCCAGCAGCCAAGTTCGTGGCCCGCAGTCACCCCTCCACTTT.

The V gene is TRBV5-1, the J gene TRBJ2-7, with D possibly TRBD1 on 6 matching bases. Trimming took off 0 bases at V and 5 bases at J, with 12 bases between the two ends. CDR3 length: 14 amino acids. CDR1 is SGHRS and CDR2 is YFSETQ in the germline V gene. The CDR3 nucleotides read TGCGCCAGCAGCTTGGTAAGGGGGAGCGACGAGCAGTACTTC. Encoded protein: CASSLVRGSDEQYF.

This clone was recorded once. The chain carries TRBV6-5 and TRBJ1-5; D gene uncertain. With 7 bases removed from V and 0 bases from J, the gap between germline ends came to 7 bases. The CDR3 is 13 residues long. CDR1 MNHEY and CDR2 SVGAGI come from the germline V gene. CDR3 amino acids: CASTGYSNQPQHF. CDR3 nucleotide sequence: TGTGCCAGCACGGGATATAGCAATCAGCCCCAGCATTTT.

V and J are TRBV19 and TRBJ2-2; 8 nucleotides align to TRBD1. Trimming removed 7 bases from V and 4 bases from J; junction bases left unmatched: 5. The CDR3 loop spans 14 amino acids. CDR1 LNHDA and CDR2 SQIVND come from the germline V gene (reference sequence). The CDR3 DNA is TGTGCCAGTAAAGGGACAGGCAGCACCGGGGAGCTGTTTTTT. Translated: CASKGTGSTGELFF.

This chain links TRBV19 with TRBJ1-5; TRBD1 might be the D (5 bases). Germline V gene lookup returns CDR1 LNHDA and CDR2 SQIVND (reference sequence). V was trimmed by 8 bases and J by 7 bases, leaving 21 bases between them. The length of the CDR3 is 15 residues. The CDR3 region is CASAQSRVRGQPQHF. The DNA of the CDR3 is TGTGCCAGTGCCCAGTCCAGGGTACGAGGGCAGCCCCAGCATTTT.

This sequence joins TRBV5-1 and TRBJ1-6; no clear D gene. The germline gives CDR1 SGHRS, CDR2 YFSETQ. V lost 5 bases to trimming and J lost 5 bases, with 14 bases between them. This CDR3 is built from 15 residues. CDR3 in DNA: TGCGCCAGCAGTGGGCAGACACAAAATAATTCACCCCTCCACTTT. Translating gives CASSGQTQNNSPLHF.

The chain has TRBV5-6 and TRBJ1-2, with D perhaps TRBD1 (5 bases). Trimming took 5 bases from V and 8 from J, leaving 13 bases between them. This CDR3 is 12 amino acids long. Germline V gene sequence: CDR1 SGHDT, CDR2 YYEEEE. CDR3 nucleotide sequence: TGTGCCAGCAGTTCTCTCGGGGGAGGCTACACCTTC. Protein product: CASSSLGGGYTF.

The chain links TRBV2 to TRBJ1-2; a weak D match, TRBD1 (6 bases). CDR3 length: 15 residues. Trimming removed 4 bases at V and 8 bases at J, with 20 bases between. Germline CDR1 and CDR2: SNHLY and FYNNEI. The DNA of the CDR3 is TGTGCCAGCAGTGGGGACACCGGGGGGTATGGAGGCTACACCTTC. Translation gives CASSGDTGGYGGYTF.

As DNA, the CDR3 is TGTGCCAGCAGGTCGGCTCCGGGACAGGGAGAGACCCAGTACTTC. Its translation is CASRSAPGQGETQYF. V and J are TRBV6-5 and TRBJ2-5; 9 positions agree with TRBD1. The V gene's germline CDR1 is MNHEY and CDR2 SVGAGI. This CDR3 contains 15 residues. After removal of 6 bases from V and 4 bases from J, the junction contained 9 bases not matched to a gene.

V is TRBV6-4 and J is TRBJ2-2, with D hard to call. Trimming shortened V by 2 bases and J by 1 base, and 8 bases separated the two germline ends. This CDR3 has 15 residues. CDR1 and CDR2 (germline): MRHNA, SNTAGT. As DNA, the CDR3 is TGTGCCAGCAGTGACCAACCTATGAACACCGGGGAGCTGTTTTTT. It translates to CASSDQPMNTGELFF.

The CDR3 sequence: CASSPTTGTQETQYF. The CDR3 nucleotides are TGTGCCAGCTCACCCACCACGGGAACTCAAGAGACCCAGTACTTC. V is TRBV18 and J is TRBJ2-5; D is possibly TRBD2 (5 bases). V was pared by 3 bases and J by 2 bases, with 13 bases between. The germline V gene has CDR1 KGHSH and CDR2 LQKENI. The CDR3 is 15 residues long.

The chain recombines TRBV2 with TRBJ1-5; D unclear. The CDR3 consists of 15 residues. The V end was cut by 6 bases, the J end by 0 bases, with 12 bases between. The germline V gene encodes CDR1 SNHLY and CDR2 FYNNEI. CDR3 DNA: TGTGCCAGCAGAGCGAGGACCGATAGCAATCAGCCCCAGCATTTT. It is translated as CASRARTDSNQPQHF.

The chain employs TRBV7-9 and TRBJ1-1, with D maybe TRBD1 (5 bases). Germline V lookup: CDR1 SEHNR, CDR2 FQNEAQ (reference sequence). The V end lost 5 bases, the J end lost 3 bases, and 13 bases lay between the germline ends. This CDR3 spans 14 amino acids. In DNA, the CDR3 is TGTGCCAGCAGCACCCGGGGGGAACACACTGAAGCTTTCTTT. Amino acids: CASSTRGEHTEAFF.